The rows below give T cell receptor beta chains drawn from one sample of a study of metastatic and nonmetastatic thyroid tumors. With MiXCR, TCRdb reprocessed the PCR reads. The sample yields 35,000 or so clones, 15% to 20% seen once. Sequencing was carried out using blood. Receptors originate from a male donor with papillary thyroid cancer or a benign thyroid nodule (not recorded which). Some clones in this sample may be carry-over from other donors' samples. Both conserved end residues are part of each CDR3.

CDR3: CASSQRMGYEQYF
J: TRBJ2-7
V: TRBV7-2

CDR3: CAWEDIQTQYF
J: TRBJ2-3
V: TRBV30

CDR3: CASSLGQGSSPLHF
J: TRBJ1-6
V: TRBV7-3

CDR3: CASGDSFVDTQYF
J: TRBJ2-3
V: TRBV2

CDR3: CASSLNGWWEGYTF
J: TRBJ1-2
V: TRBV7-2

CDR3: CASSVREIADTQYF
J: TRBJ2-3
V: TRBV2

CDR3: CASSPRVYNEQFF
J: TRBJ2-1
V: TRBV11-2

CDR3: CATGQGPRSGNTIYF
J: TRBJ1-3
V: TRBV19

CDR3: CSAGIGTSGGYEQYF
J: TRBJ2-7
V: TRBV20-1

CDR3: CASSVRRVRYYGYTF
J: TRBJ1-2
V: TRBV9

CDR3: CASRLNGTGLRDEQFF
J: TRBJ2-1
V: TRBV12-3/TRBV12-4

CDR3: CASSTGRRSGELFF
J: TRBJ2-2
V: TRBV10-1

CDR3: CASSLSSAVGYNEQFF
J: TRBJ2-1
V: TRBV27

CDR3: CASSLIGVSTYEQYF
J: TRBJ2-7
V: TRBV11-3

CDR3: CASSLQHRQVMNTEAFF
J: TRBJ1-1
V: TRBV5-1

CDR3: CACAGTDNQPQHF
J: TRBJ1-5
V: TRBV19

CDR3: CASSQDLGMSVAFF
J: TRBJ1-1
V: TRBV4-3

CDR3: CASSELGGRLFF
J: TRBJ2-2
V: TRBV6-1

CDR3: CASSPTGNRAEKLFF
J: TRBJ1-4
V: TRBV5-1

CDR3: CASTSTVRSTEAFF
J: TRBJ1-1
V: TRBV6-2/TRBV6-3

CDR3: CASSPIGDAQETQYF
J: TRBJ2-5
V: TRBV5-6

CDR3: CASTTNRVHTEAFF
J: TRBJ1-1
V: TRBV3-1

CDR3: CASNLRQGPYEQYF
J: TRBJ2-7
V: TRBV27

CDR3: CASSSDGSTDTQYF
J: TRBJ2-3
V: TRBV5-1

CDR3: CSARARVGSNQPQHF
J: TRBJ1-5
V: TRBV20-1

CDR3: CASSYAVGPPSETQYF
J: TRBJ2-5
V: TRBV6-2/TRBV6-3

CDR3: CASTLGGQGRAFF
J: TRBJ1-1
V: TRBV12-3/TRBV12-4

CDR3: CVSALGLACYTDTQYF
J: TRBJ2-3
V: TRBV12-5

CDR3: CASSSPAAYGSDTQYF
J: TRBJ2-3
V: TRBV6-5

CDR3: CASSWGGDGYTF
J: TRBJ1-2
V: TRBV2

CDR3: CANSVVGDGTGELFF
J: TRBJ2-2
V: TRBV6-1

CDR3: CSARDPESNYGYTF
J: TRBJ1-2
V: TRBV20-1

CDR3: CASSRTGLYEQYF
J: TRBJ2-7
V: TRBV6-1

CDR3: CASSRQGGGSCANVLTF
J: TRBJ2-6
V: TRBV12-3/TRBV12-4

CDR3: CASSLSSGTGGFGYTF
J: TRBJ1-2
V: TRBV14

CDR3: CASRGSGFDSPLHF
J: TRBJ1-6
V: TRBV27

CDR3: CASSRDRSYNEQFF
J: TRBJ2-1
V: TRBV12-3/TRBV12-4

CDR3: CASGRTNYNSPLHF
J: TRBJ1-6
V: TRBV2

CDR3: CASSLAILDRSYEQYF
J: TRBJ2-7
V: TRBV5-1